The 18 T cell receptor beta chains below come from one sample, sequenced in a study of blood T cell repertoires in COVID-19. Assay: immunoSEQ multiplex PCR; the TCRdb copy retains only in-frame clones and omits some. The sample shows 140,000 or so clones, 84% of them seen only once. Sequencing input: PBMCs or T cells enriched from blood (not recorded which). The receptor source for this set is a woman aged 45-59 years with acute COVID-19.

The chain couples TRBV28 to TRBJ2-1, with 7 bases identical to TRBD2. This CDR3 is built from 15 residues. J lost 2 bases, V lost 5 bases, and 6 bases had no gene match. Germline CDR1 and CDR2: MDHEN and SYDVKM. The CDR3 spells CASSPPSGAYNEQFF. The DNA of the CDR3 is TGTGCCAGCAGTCCTCCCAGCGGGGCCTACAATGAGCAGTTCTTC.

The chain uses TRBV10-3 and TRBJ1-1; D gene ambiguous. This CDR3 comprises 13 residues. Germline V gives CDR1 ENHRY, CDR2 SYGVKD. Deletions cut 6 bases from V and 4 bases from J, with 12 bases between. CDR3: CAISLSTGTEAFF. The CDR3, as DNA: TGTGCCATCAGCCTTTCAACGGGCACTGAAGCTTTCTTT.

The J gene is TRBJ1-2, the V gene TRBV12-2. TRBV12-2 is a pseudogene. The length of the CDR3 is 19 residues. CDR3 sequence reads: CASRLVRQFCGGANYGYTF. The CDR3 region has the DNA TGTGCAAGTCGCTTAGTTAGACAGTTCTGCGGCGGGGCCAACTATGGCTACACCTTC.

The chain recombines TRBV9 with TRBJ2-5; D gene uncertain. Germline V lookup: CDR1 SGDLS, CDR2 YYNGEE. Trimming took off 4 bases at V and 6 bases at J, with 16 bases between the two ends. The CDR3 has 14 amino acids. This chain's CDR3 is CASSPPEPRKTQYF. The CDR3 coding sequence is TGTGCCAGCAGCCCCCCGGAGCCCCGAAAGACCCAGTACTTC.

The sample holds one count of this clone. The gene calls are TRBV27 and TRBJ2-1; TRBD1 is a possible D gene (5 bases). Germline V gene sequence: CDR1 MNHEY, CDR2 SMNVEV (reference sequence). Between the trimmed V and J ends, which lost 8 bases and 3 bases, there was a span of 14 bases. CDR3 length: 14 residues. In DNA form, the CDR3 reads TGTGCCAGCGCCGAAGGGGTCTACTACAATGAGCAGTTCTTC. Residues: CASAEGVYYNEQFF.

The V call is TRBV11-2, the J call TRBJ1-1; D ambiguous. This CDR3 contains 14 residues. V lost 5 bases, J lost 2 bases, and 12 bases lay in between. Germline V lookup: CDR1 SGHAT, CDR2 FQNNGV. The CDR3 is CASSLGVSNTEAFF. CDR3 bases: TGTGCCAGCAGCCTGGGCGTCTCCAACACTGAAGCTTTCTTT.

The chain joins TRBV7-8 to TRBJ1-5; TRBD1 is a possible D gene (5 bases). This CDR3 is 15 amino acids long. The ends were cut back, 1 base at V and 0 bases at J, with 7 bases in the middle. Per the germline V gene, CDR1 is SGHVS and CDR2 is FQNEAQ. CDR3 residues: CASSLEGYSNQPQHF. DNA of the CDR3: TGTGCCAGCAGCTTAGAGGGGTATAGCAATCAGCCCCAGCATTTT.

The rearrangement links TRBV30 to TRBJ1-6; no reliable D call. Trimming removed 5 bases at V and 9 bases at J, with 14 bases between. This CDR3 has 13 amino acids. From germline, CDR1 is GTSNPN and CDR2 SVGIG (reference sequence). The CDR3 spells CAWAGLAGSPLHF. Here the CDR3 DNA reads TGTGCCTGGGCCGGGTTGGCGGGTTCACCCCTCCACTTT.

The chain employs TRBV6-5 and TRBJ2-1; 9 nucleotides line up with TRBD2. The V and J ends lost 8 bases and 4 bases, in that order; junction bases with no gene match: 6. The CDR3 consists of 14 residues. Per the germline V gene, CDR1 is MNHEY and CDR2 is SVGAGI. CDR3 sequence: CASWRREGYNEQFF. The CDR3 DNA reads TGTGCCAGCTGGAGGCGGGAGGGATACAATGAGCAGTTCTTC.

This clone was seen a single time. This chain uses TRBV14 with TRBJ2-5, with D maybe TRBD1 (5 bases). Germline V gene sequence: CDR1 SGHDN, CDR2 FVKESK. The V gene lost 2 bases and the J gene lost 2 bases, with 15 bases spanning the gap. The CDR3 contains 16 residues. The CDR3 region is CASSQRFTGPQETQYF. For the CDR3, the DNA is TGTGCCAGCAGCCAAAGGTTTACAGGCCCTCAAGAGACCCAGTACTTC. The whole variable domain, filled in from reference TRBV14 and TRBJ2-5, reads EAGVTQFPSHSVIEKGQTVTLRCDPISGHDNLYWYRRVMGKEIKFLLHFVKESKQDESGMPNNRFLAERTGGTYSTLKVQPAELEDSGVYFCASSQRFTGPQETQYFGPGTRLLVL.

The V and J genes are TRBV6-5 and TRBJ2-5; TRBD1 is a possible D gene (5 bases). This CDR3 is 13 amino acids long. CDR1 and CDR2 from the germline V gene are MNHEY and SVGAGI. Trimming pared 10 bases from V and 1 base from J, leaving 13 bases between. CDR3 nucleotides: TGTGCCACCACGGACACAACCCAAGAGACCCAGTACTTC. Translated, it gives CATTDTTQETQYF.

The chain carries TRBV27 and TRBJ1-5, with a weak D call TRBD1 (6 bases). Germline CDR1 is MNHEY and CDR2 is SMNVEV (reference sequence). Deletions cut 0 bases from V and 3 bases from J, with 9 bases between. The CDR3 covers 15 residues. As DNA, the CDR3 is TGTGCCAGCAGTTTATCGGGGACAACCAATCAGCCCCAGCATTTT. It specifies CASSLSGTTNQPQHF.

The rearrangement uses TRBV7-3 and TRBJ1-6, with D possibly TRBD1 on 6 matching bases. The ends were cut back, 5 bases at V and 8 bases at J, with 10 bases in the middle. The length of the CDR3 is 13 residues. Germline assignment: CDR1 SGHTA and CDR2 FQGTGA. The CDR3 spells CASSQRQDSPLHF. The CDR3 region has the DNA TGTGCCAGCAGCCAACGACAGGATTCACCCCTCCACTTT.

This chain uses TRBV25-1 with TRBJ1-2; D may be TRBD1 (6 bases). CDR3 length equals 11 residues. Trimming removed 5 bases from V and 5 bases from J, with 6 bases in between. Germline lookup yields CDR1 MGHDK and CDR2 SYGVNS. CDR3 nucleotide sequence: TGTGCCAGCAGTACAGGGTATGGCTACACCTTC. It translates to CASSTGYGYTF.

This chain connects TRBV10-3 to TRBJ2-5; unclear D gene. Trimming shortened V by 0 bases and J by 2 bases, and 10 bases separated the two germline ends. Germline-derived CDR1 and CDR2 are ENHRY and SYGVKD. The CDR3 length is 15 residues. CDR3 in DNA: TGTGCCATCAGTGAGTCTCCCACTACTCAAGAGACCCAGTACTTC. Its translation: CAISESPTTQETQYF.

This chain uses TRBV7-3 with TRBJ2-3, with TRBD2 identical over 13 bases. J was trimmed by 7 bases and V by 0 bases; bases with no gene match: 1. Germline loops: CDR1 SGHTA, CDR2 FQGTGA. CDR3 length: 15 amino acids. The CDR3 loop reads CASSLTGLAGHTQYF. In nucleotides, the CDR3 is TGTGCCAGCAGCTTAACGGGACTAGCGGGGCATACGCAGTATTTT. Full variable domain (outside the CDR3, taken from reference TRBV7-3 and TRBJ2-3): GAGVSQTPSNKVTEKGKYVELRCDPISGHTALYWYRQSLGQGPEFLIYFQGTGAADDSGLPNDRFFAVRPEGSVSTLKIQRTERGDSAVYLCASSLTGLAGHTQYFGPGTRLTVL.

The rearrangement links TRBV2 to TRBJ1-5; TRBD1 matches at 8 bases. In germline, CDR1 is SNHLY, CDR2 FYNNEI. The CDR3 spans 14 residues. Losses at the gene ends were 6 bases for V and 6 bases for J; bases not matched to a gene: 7. The CDR3 sequence is CASSPQGAGQPQHF. The DNA of the CDR3 is TGTGCCAGCAGCCCTCAGGGGGCCGGTCAGCCCCAGCATTTT.

The chain recombines TRBV7-6 with TRBJ1-1, with 7 bases lining up with TRBD1. Germline loops: CDR1 SGHVS, CDR2 FNYEAQ. The CDR3 totals 16 residues. Trimming removed 0 bases from V and 1 base from J; junction bases left unmatched: 5. The CDR3 reads CASSLAVGTANTEAFF. DNA of the CDR3: TGTGCCAGCAGCTTAGCAGTAGGGACAGCGAACACTGAAGCTTTCTTT.